This T cell receptor (beta chain) was sequenced for a study of CD8+ T cells in alopecia areata. Whole-study context: Percent of scalp involved defined treated patients' severity scores.

Findings and caveats of the study: Scalp sample data also include resident alphabeta T cells from normal skin. The study found that many expanded lesional clones persisted in scalp and blood during tofacitinib. Lesional tissue from the scalp (especially in alopecia totalis/universalis) showed higher clonality than normal scalp.

The CDR3 spans 15 residues. The V end was cut by 5 bases, the J end by 0 bases, with 13 bases between. Germline lookup yields CDR1 LGHNA and CDR2 YSLEER. Reverse transcribed after extraction, RNA yielded cDNA as the sequencing template. The assay was immunoSEQ multiplex PCR, and TCRdb's table has in-frame clones only and misses some. This table holds about 220,000 clones, 50% to 60% found once. This clone turned up a few times. The antigen is unknown. Treatment noted: oral pan-JAK inhibitor, 5-10 mg twice daily. Sequencing was performed on CD4+ T cells sorted from blood, taken at week 4, from a patient treated with tofacitinib. The source of this sequence is a human donor with alopecia areata. The chain uses TRBV4-3 and TRBJ1-2; D might be TRBD1 (6 bases). Here the CDR3 reads CASSDGHRANYGYTF. In DNA form, the CDR3 reads TGCGCCAGCAGCGATGGGCACAGGGCTAACTATGGCTACACCTTC.